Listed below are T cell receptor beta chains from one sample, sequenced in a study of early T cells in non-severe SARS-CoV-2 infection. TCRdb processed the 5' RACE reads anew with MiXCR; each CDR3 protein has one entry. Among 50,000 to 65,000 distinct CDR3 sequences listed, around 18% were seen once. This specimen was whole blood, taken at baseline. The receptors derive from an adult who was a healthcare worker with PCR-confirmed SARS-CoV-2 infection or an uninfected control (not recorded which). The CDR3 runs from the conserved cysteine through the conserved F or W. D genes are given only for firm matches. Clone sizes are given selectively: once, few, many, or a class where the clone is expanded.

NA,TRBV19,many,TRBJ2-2,TGTGCCAGTAGTATCGTGGGTTACACCGGGGAGCTGTTTTTT,CASSIVGYTGELFF
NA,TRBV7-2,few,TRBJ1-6,TGTGCCAGCAGCGAAATCCAGTATTCAGATTCACCCCTCCACTTT,CASSEIQYSDSPLHF
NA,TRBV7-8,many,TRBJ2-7,TGTGCCAGCAGCGCAGGGAATCGAGCCCCCTACGAGCAGTACTTC,CASSAGNRAPYEQYF
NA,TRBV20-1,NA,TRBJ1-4,TGCAGTGCTAGGCCCCCCGGACGGGCAACTAATGAAAAACTGTTTTTT,CSARPPGRATNEKLFF
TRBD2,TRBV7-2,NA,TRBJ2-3,TGTGCCAGCAGCGTGGGGACTAGCGGGAGGGCCAGAGCAGATACGCAGTATTTT,CASSVGTSGRARADTQYF
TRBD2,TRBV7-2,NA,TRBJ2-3,TGTGCCAGCAGCTTAAAGGGCGGGAGTGGCACAGATACGCAGTATTTT,CASSLKGGSGTDTQYF
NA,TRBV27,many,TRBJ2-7,TGTGCCAGCAGTTACAAGGGGCAGGGCCAGGACGAGCAGTACTTC,CASSYKGQGQDEQYF
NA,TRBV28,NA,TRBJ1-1,TGTGCCAGCAGTTCCGGGTGGGGGAACACTGAAGCTTTCTTT,CASSSGWGNTEAFF
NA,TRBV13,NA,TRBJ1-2,TGTGCCAGCAGCTTCCAATTGACCGATGAGGATGGCTACACCTTC,CASSFQLTDEDGYTF
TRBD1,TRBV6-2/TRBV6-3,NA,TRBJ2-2,TGTGCCAGCAGTGGGACAGGGGGCGGAGGCACCGGGGAGCTGTTTTTT,CASSGTGGGGTGELFF
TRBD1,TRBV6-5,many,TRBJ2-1,TGTGCCAGCGGTCCCCCGGACAGGGACTCAAATGAGCAGTTCTTC,CASGPPDRDSNEQFF
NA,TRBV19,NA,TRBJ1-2,TGTGCCAGTAAAGTAGGCGGGAACTATGGCTACACCTTC,CASKVGGNYGYTF
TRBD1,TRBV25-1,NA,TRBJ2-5,TGTGCCAGCAGTGAAAGGACAGGGGGCTACACCGAGGAAGAGACCCAGTACTTC,CASSERTGGYTEEETQYF
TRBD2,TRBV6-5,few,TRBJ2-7,TGTGCCAGCAGCCCTCCAGCGGGAGCGGGTGAGCAGTACTTC,CASSPPAGAGEQYF
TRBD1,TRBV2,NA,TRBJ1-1,TGTGCCAGCAGACTGGACAGGGCGAGTTTGGGTACTGAAGCTTTCTTT,CASRLDRASLGTEAFF
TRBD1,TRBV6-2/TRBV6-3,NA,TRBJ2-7,TGTGCCAGCAGCCGGGACAGCTTCTACGAGCAGTACTTC,CASSRDSFYEQYF
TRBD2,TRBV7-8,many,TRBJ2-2,TGTGCCAGCAGCTTAACCCGAGCGGGAGTAAGGGTTGGGACCGGGGAGCTGTTTTTT,CASSLTRAGVRVGTGELFF
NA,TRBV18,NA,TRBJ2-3,TGTGCCAGCTCATCGACAGTGAACACAGATACGCAGTATTTT,CASSSTVNTDTQYF
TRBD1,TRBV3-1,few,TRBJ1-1,TGTGCCAGCAGCCCCCGACAGGGTTGGACTGAAGCTTTCTTT,CASSPRQGWTEAFF
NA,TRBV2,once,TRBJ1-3,TGTGCCAGCAGGGAAGGGGCCAGTCAGATGAACACCATATATTTT,CASREGASQMNTIYF
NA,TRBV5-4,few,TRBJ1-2,TGTGCCAGCAGCTTGACGACCGGGACAAGGAACTATGGCTACACCTTC,CASSLTTGTRNYGYTF
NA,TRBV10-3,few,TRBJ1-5,TGTGCCATCAGGGAACAGGGCGGGGGTAATCAGCCCCAGCATTTT,CAIREQGGGNQPQHF
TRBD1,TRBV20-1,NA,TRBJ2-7,TGCAGTGCTCGGGACAGGCCTGCGCTGGGCGACGAGCAGTACTTC,CSARDRPALGDEQYF
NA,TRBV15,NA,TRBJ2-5,TGTGCCACCAGCAGAGATCCGCGGCAGACCCAAGAGACCCAGTACTTC,CATSRDPRQTQETQYF
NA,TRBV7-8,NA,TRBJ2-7,TGTGCCAGCAGCTTAGCGTGGTCGACGTACGACGAGCAGTACTTC,CASSLAWSTYDEQYF
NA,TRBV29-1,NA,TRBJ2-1,TGCAGCGTATCCAGATTAAACAATGAGCAGTTCTTC,CSVSRLNNEQFF
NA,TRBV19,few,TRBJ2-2,TGTGCCAGTAACAAACAGGTTTCCGGGGAGCTGTTTTTT,CASNKQVSGELFF
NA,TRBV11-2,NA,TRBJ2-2,TGTGCCAGCAGCTTTAGTCGGACCGGGGAGCTGTTTTTT,CASSFSRTGELFF
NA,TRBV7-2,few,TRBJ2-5,TGTGCCAGCAGCCAATTAGTGAACCAAGAGACCCAGTACTTC,CASSQLVNQETQYF
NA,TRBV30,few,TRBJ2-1,TGTGCCTGGAGTGTTTTGGGGCGGTTAGGTAATGAGCAGTTCTTC,CAWSVLGRLGNEQFF
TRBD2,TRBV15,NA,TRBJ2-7,TGTGCCACCAGCAGAGATCGAGCGGGAGGCTACGAGCAGTACTTC,CATSRDRAGGYEQYF
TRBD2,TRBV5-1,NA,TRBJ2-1,TGCGCCAGCAGCCCTTTAGCGGGAGGGTCTTACAATGAGCAGTTCTTC,CASSPLAGGSYNEQFF
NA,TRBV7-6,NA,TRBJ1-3,TGTGCCAGCAGCTTACAGACTGGAAACACCATATATTTT,CASSLQTGNTIYF
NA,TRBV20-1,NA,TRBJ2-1,TGCAGTGCTAGCGTCATAAATGAGCAGTTCTTC,CSASVINEQFF
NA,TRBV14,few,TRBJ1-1,TGTGCCAGCTCAGGGAAAATTTACACTGAAGCTTTCTTT,CASSGKIYTEAFF
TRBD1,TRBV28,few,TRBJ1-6,TGTGCCAGCAGCCCACAGGGACAGACGGTGGCCCTCCACTTT,CASSPQGQTVALHF
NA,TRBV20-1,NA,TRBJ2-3,TGCAGTGCTAGAATGGGGGATACGCAGTATTTT,CSARMGDTQYF
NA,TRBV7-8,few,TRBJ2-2,TGTGCCAGCAGCTCCGGAGGGGGCTACACCGGGGAGCTGTTTTTT,CASSSGGGYTGELFF
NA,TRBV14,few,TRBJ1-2,TGTGCCAGCAGCCAAGATCCACCCCGCCTTGGTGGCTACACCTTC,CASSQDPPRLGGYTF
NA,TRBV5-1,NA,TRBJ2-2,TGCGCCAGCAGCTTAAACGGGGCGAACACCGGGGAGCTGTTTTTT,CASSLNGANTGELFF
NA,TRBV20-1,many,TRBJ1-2,TGCAGTGCCCGGATTAACAGCGCGAATGGCTACACCTTC,CSARINSANGYTF
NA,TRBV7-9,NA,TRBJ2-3,TGTGCCAGCAGCTTTCAGTCAGGTTTCACAGATACGCAGTATTTT,CASSFQSGFTDTQYF
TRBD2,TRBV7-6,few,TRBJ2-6,TGTGCCAGCACCAGACTAGCGGGAGGGCCTTCTGGGGCCAACGTCCTGACTTTC,CASTRLAGGPSGANVLTF
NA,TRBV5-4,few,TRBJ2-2,TGTGCCAGCAGCTTGGACTGGAACACCGGGGAGCTGTTTTTT,CASSLDWNTGELFF
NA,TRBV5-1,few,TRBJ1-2,TGCGCCAGCAGCCCCCGAGGAGGGGGAGAAGGCTACACCTTC,CASSPRGGGEGYTF
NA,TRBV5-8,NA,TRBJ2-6,TGTGCCAGCAGCTTCGGGACTTACTCTGGGGCCAACGTCCTGACTTTC,CASSFGTYSGANVLTF
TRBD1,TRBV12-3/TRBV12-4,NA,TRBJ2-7,TGTGCCAGCAGTTCCAGGACAGGGGGCGAGCAGTACTTC,CASSSRTGGEQYF